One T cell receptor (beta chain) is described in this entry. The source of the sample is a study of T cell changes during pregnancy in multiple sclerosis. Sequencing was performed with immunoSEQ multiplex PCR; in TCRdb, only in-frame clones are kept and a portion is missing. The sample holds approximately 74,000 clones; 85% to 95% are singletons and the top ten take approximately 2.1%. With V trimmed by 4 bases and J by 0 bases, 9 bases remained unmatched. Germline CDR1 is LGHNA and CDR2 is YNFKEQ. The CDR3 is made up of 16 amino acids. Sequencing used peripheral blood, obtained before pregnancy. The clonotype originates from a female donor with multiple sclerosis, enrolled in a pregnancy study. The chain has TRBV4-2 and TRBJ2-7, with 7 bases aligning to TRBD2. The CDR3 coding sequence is TGTGCCAGCAGCCGAGAGAGCGGGACTCTCTCCTACGAGCAGTACTTC. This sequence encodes CASSRESGTLSYEQYF.